The text below deals with one T cell receptor beta chain. Per the germline V gene, CDR1 is SGDLS and CDR2 is YYNGEE. Trimming stripped 3 bases from V and 0 bases from J, with 9 bases between. This CDR3 is built from 15 residues. This record belongs to a study of T cells in Graves' hyperthyroidism and ophthalmopathy. TCR beta CDR3 region amplification was performed from RNA transcripts. An initial round of RT-PCR targeting the TCR CDR3 relied on the HTBI primer set. Using its own MiXCR run on the multiplex PCR reads, TCRdb lists one record per CDR3 protein. The table records roughly 420,000 distinct CDR3 sequences, 12% to 15% of them present only once.

The chain combines TRBV9 with TRBJ2-2, with a possible D match to TRBD1 (5 bases). The sequencing input was blood. This TCR came from a woman between 18 and 29 years old with Graves' hyperthyroidism. The CDR3 loop is CASSAGNTNTGELFF. CDR3 DNA sequence: TGTGCCAGCAGCGCAGGGAACACGAACACCGGGGAGCTGTTTTTT.